The present entry profiles one T cell receptor beta chain with its context. No antigen is known for it. This specimen comes from a study of post-analysis software for immune sequencing data. Notes on the study in general: Controls had lower frequencies than patients of 4 or 5 TRBV segments, which included TRBV5-6, TRBV5-1 and TRBV20-1. Controls significantly exceeded multiple sclerosis patients in normalized Chao1 diversity.

Unmatched junction bases numbered 2, after V lost 4 bases and J lost 3 bases. Germline CDR1 MNHEY, CDR2 SMNVEV (reference sequence). The CDR3 has 14 residues. Presence of unique molecular identifiers characterized the TCR beta cDNA libraries. Each batch of about 0.85 to 10 million T cells produced roughly 0.5 million cDNA molecules. From the PCR reads, TCRdb called clonotypes with MiXCR, one entry per CDR3 protein. The data hold under 200,000 distinct CDR3 sequences, with about 34% observed a single time. The receptor's source is a girl under 18 with multiple sclerosis. This chain uses TRBV27 with TRBJ2-2, with TRBD1 matching 7 bases. Sequences were derived from blood, sampled after autologous hematopoietic stem cell transplantation. CDR3 sequence reads: CASSWGQYTGELFF. CDR3 DNA: TGTGCCAGCAGTTGGGGACAGTACACCGGGGAGCTGTTTTTT.